Below, 6 T cell receptor beta chains from the same sample are listed, as sequenced in a study of OX40 agonist ivuxolimab in advanced cancers. Only in-frame clones appear in the TCRdb table, and some are missing; sequencing was by immunoSEQ multiplex PCR. The table has about 69,000 clones, over 60% seen once. Sample: CD4+ or CD8+ T cells sorted from blood, taken in a trial of the OX40 agonist ivuxolimab. Every receptor here comes from an adult with an advanced solid tumor such as melanoma, head and neck, liver or kidney cancer.

This sequence joins TRBV18 and TRBJ2-3; tentatively, D is TRBD1 (5 bases). V gave up 4 bases and J gave up 4 bases, with 6 bases separating them. The length of the CDR3 is 12 residues. Germline values: CDR1 KGHSH, CDR2 LQKENI. The CDR3 here is CASSQGSDTQYF. CDR3 DNA: TGTGCCAGCTCACAGGGGTCAGATACGCAGTATTTT.

This clone was observed once. The chain is built from TRBV6-1 and TRBJ1-5; D gene ambiguous. The CDR3 runs to 14 residues. CDR1 and CDR2 from the germline V gene are MNHNS and SASEGT. V shed 3 bases and J shed 0 bases, with 6 bases lying between them. CDR3 loop: CASSDSYSNQPQHF. The CDR3 DNA reads as TGTGCCAGCAGTGACAGTTATAGCAATCAGCCCCAGCATTTT.

The chain links TRBV6-1 to TRBJ1-5; 7 nucleotides line up with TRBD1. Germline V gene data show CDR1 as MNHNS and CDR2 as SASEGT. Trimming at V came to 4 bases and at J to 2 bases, leaving 5 bases not matched to a gene. CDR3 size: 15 residues. CDR3 sequence reads: CASSAATGRNQPQHF. The CDR3 bases are TGTGCCAGCAGTGCCGCGACAGGGCGCAATCAGCCCCAGCATTTT.

The chain's CDR3 is CAWSGLAGGDTYF. The CDR3 bases are TGTGCCTGGAGTGGACTAGCGGGAGGGGACACTTACTTC. V is TRBV30 and J is TRBJ2-4; 14 nucleotides agree with TRBD2. The CDR3 contains 13 residues. CDR1 GTSNPN and CDR2 SVGIG come from the germline V gene (reference sequence). Germline trimming cut 1 base from V and 16 bases from J; bases unmatched to any gene: 6.

This clone is a singleton in its sample. V usage is TRBV30 and J usage is TRBJ1-1; D gene uncertain. This CDR3 has 12 residues. CDR1 and CDR2 from the germline V gene are GTSNPN and SVGIG (reference sequence). The V gene lost 3 bases and the J gene lost 1 base, with 6 bases spanning the gap. This CDR3 reads CAWRWGNTEAFF. Here the CDR3 DNA reads TGTGCCTGGAGGTGGGGGAACACTGAAGCTTTCTTT. Filled out from reference TRBV30 and TRBJ1-1, the complete variable domain reads SQTIHQWPATLVQPVGSPLSLECTVEGTSNPNLYWYRQAAGRGLQLLFYSVGIGQISSEVPQNLSASRPQDRQFILSSKKLLLSDSGFYLCAWRWGNTEAFFGQGTRLTVV.

As to this clone: At one of its ends the junction is not consistent with the germline gene, which may arise from a read error. The chain has TRBV7-7 and TRBJ2-5, with TRBD2 as a possible D gene (6 bases). Germline CDR1 and CDR2: SSHAT and FNYEAQ (reference sequence). The CDR3 sequence is 14 residues long. CDR3 DNA: TGTGCTAGCAGCTTAGGGAGGCAGGGAGAGACCCAGTACTTC. This sequence encodes CASSLGRQGETQYF.